This TCR beta chain was documented in a study of monozygotic twins with inflammatory bowel disease. Germline V gives CDR1 SEHNR, CDR2 FQNEAQ (reference sequence). The CDR3 has 15 residues. For both chains, the TCRalpha and TCRbeta cDNA went through two nested PCRs of approximately 16 and 9 cycles. Reanalyzing the 5' RACE reads, TCRdb keeps one entry per CDR3 protein, without DNA. The repertoire shows around 47,000 distinct CDR3 sequences; the top ten hold around 5.3%. The material sequenced was blood. The receptor was derived from a human donor with ulcerative colitis or Crohn's disease, or a healthy co-twin of an affected twin (not recorded which). The rearrangement links TRBV7-9 to TRBJ2-7; TCRdb calls TRBD2, which cannot be checked without DNA. Here the CDR3 reads CASSLDSGTSYEQYF.